This T cell receptor beta chain comes out of a study of OX40 agonist ivuxolimab in advanced cancers. Whole-study context: Ivuxolimab is an agonistic anti-OX40 (CD134) antibody, and patients were treated with it. Intravenous ivuxolimab was administered to patients every 2 weeks at 0.01 to 10 mg/kg.

General study points: Researchers did not establish what antigens the expanded peripheral T cells target. The study observed clonal expansion of CD4+ and CD8+ blood T cells by week 6 at 0.1 to 3.0 mg/kg.

Concerning this clone: The antigen is undetermined.

Sequencing was performed with immunoSEQ multiplex PCR; in TCRdb, only in-frame clones are kept and a portion is missing. The sample yields tens of thousands of clones, around nine tenths seen once. The material was CD4+ or CD8+ T cells sorted from blood, obtained in a trial of the OX40 agonist ivuxolimab. The source of this sequence is an adult with an advanced solid tumor such as melanoma, head and neck, liver or kidney cancer.

The CDR3 nucleotides read TGTGCCAGCAGGGACCGGGCCGGGTCCGTGCGGGAAAAACTGTTTTTT. This encodes CASRDRAGSVREKLFF. The V and J genes are TRBV2 and TRBJ1-4; no clear D. Between the trimmed V and J ends, which lost 6 bases and 8 bases, there was a span of 22 bases. The CDR3 loop spans 16 amino acids. The germline gives CDR1 SNHLY, CDR2 FYNNEI. Filled out from reference TRBV2 and TRBJ1-4, the complete variable domain reads EPEVTQTPSHQVTQMGQEVILRCVPISNHLYFYWYRQILGQKVEFLVSFYNNEISEKSEIFDDQFSVERPDGSNFTLKIRSTKLEDSAMYFCASRDRAGSVREKLFFGSGTQLSVL.